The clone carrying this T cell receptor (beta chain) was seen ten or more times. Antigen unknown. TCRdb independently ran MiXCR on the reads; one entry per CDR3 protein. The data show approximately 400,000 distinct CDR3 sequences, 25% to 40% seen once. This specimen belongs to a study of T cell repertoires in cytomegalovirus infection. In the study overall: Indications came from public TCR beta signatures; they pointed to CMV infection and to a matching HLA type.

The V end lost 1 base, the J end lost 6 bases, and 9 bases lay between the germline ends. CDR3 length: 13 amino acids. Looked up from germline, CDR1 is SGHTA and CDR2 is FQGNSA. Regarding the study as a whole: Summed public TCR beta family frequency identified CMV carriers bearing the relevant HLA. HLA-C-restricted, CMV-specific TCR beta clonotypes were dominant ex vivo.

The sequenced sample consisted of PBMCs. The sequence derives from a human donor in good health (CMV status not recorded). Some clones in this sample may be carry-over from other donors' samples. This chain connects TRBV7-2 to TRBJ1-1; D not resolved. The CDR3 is CASSLVKGSEAFF. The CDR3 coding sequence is TGTGCCAGCAGCTTAGTAAAGGGATCTGAAGCTTTCTTT. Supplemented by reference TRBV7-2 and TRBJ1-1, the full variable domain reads GAGVSQSPSNKVTEKGKDVELRCDPISGHTALYWYRQSLGQGLEFLIYFQGNSAPDKSGLPSDRFSAERTGGSVSTLTIQRTQQEDSAVYLCASSLVKGSEAFFGQGTRLTVV.